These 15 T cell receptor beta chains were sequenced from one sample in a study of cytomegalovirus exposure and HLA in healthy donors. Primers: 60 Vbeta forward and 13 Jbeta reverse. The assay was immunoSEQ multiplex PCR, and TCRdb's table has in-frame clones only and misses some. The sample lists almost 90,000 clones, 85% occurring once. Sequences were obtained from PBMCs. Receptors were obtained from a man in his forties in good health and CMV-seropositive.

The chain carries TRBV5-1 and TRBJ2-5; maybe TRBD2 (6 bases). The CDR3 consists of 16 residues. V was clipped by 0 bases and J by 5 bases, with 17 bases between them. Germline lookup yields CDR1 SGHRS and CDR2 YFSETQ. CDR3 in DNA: TGCGCCAGCAGCTTGGATTGGGGGGTGGCCCGGGAGACCCAGTACTTC. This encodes CASSLDWGVARETQYF.

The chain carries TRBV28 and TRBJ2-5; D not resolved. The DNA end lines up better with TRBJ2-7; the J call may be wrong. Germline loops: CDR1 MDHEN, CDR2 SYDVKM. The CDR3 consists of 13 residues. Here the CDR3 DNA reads TGTGCCAGCAGTCTGACTTCGTCCTACGAGCAGTACTTC. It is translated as CASSLTSSYEQYF.

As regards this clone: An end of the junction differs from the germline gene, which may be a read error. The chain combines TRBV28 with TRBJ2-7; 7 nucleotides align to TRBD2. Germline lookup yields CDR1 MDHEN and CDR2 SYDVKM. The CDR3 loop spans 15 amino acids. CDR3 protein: CASIGRGWGSYGQYF. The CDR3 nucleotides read TGTGCCAGCATTGGGAGGGGATGGGGTTCCTACGGGCAGTACTTC.

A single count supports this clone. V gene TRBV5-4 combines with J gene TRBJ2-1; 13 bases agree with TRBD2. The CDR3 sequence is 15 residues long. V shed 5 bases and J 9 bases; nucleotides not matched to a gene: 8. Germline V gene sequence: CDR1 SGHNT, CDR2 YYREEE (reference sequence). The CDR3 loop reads CASRRTSGRVSEQFF. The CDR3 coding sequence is TGTGCCAGCAGGCGCACTAGCGGGAGGGTTTCTGAGCAGTTCTTC.

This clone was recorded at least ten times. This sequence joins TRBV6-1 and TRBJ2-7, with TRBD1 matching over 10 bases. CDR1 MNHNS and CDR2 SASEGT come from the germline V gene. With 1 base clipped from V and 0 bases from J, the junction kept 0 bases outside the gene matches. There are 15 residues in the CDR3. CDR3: CASSEGTGGSYEQYF. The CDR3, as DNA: TGTGCCAGCAGTGAAGGGACAGGGGGCTCCTACGAGCAGTACTTC.

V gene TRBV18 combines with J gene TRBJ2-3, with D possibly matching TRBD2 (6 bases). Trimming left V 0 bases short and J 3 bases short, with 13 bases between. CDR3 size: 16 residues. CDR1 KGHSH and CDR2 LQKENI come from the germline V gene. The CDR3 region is CASSPPLRGRTDTQYF. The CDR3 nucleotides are TGTGCCAGCTCACCACCGTTACGGGGGAGGACAGATACGCAGTATTTT.

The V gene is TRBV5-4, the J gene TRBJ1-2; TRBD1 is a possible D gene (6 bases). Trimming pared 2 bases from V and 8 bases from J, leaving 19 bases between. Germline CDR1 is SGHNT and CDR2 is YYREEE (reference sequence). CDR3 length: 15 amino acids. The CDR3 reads CASSLGQRQAKGYTF. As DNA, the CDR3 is TGTGCCAGCAGCTTAGGACAACGACAGGCGAAGGGCTACACCTTC. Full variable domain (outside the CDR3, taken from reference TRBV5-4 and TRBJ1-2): ETGVTQSPTHLIKTRGQQVTLRCSSQSGHNTVSWYQQALGQGPQFIFQYYREEENGRGNFPPRFSGLQFPNYSSELNVNALELDDSALYLCASSLGQRQAKGYTFGSGTRLTVV.

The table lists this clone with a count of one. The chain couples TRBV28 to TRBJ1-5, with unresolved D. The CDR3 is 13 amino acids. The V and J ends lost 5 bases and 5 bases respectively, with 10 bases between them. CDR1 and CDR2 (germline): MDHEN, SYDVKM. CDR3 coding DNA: TGTGCCAGCAGTCTGGATCAGGATCAGCCCCAGCATTTT. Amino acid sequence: CASSLDQDQPQHF.

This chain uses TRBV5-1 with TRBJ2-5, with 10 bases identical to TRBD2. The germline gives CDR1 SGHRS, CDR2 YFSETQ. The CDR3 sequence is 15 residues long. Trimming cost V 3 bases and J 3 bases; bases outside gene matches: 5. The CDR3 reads CASSWGLATEETQYF. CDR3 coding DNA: TGCGCCAGCAGCTGGGGACTAGCGACAGAAGAGACCCAGTACTTC.

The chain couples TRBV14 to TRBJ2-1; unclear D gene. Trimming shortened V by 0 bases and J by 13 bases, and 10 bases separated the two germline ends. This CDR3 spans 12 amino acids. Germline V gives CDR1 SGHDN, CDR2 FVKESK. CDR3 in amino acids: CASSQDWAKQFF. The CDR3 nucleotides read TGTGCCAGCAGCCAAGATTGGGCCAAACAGTTCTTC.

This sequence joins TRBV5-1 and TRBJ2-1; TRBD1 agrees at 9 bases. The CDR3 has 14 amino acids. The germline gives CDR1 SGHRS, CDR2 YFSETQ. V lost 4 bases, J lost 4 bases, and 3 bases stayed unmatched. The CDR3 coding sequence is TGCGCCAGCAGCACAGGGGGCAGATACAATGAGCAGTTCTTC. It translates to CASSTGGRYNEQFF.

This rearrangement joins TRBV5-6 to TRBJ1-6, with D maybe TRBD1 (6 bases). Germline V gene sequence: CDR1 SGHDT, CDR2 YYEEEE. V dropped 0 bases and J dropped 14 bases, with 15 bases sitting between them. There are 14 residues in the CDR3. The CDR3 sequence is CASSLVSRGSTLHF. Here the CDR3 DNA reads TGTGCCAGCAGCTTGGTCAGCAGGGGCAGCACCCTCCACTTT.

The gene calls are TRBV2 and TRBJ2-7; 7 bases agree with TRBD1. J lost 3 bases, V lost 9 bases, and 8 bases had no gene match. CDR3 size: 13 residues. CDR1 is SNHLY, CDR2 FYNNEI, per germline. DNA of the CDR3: TGTGCCAGACAGGGGCGCGGTGGCTACGAGCAGTACTTC. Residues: CARQGRGGYEQYF.

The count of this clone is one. CDR3 bases: TGCGCCAGCAGCTTGGGACTAGCGGGAGATCGCGAGCAGTACTTC. It yields the protein CASSLGLAGDREQYF. J is TRBJ2-7 and V is TRBV5-1; 12 bases match TRBD2. V lost 0 bases and J lost 6; bases outside the gene matches: 4. The CDR3 sequence is 15 residues long. CDR1 is SGHRS and CDR2 is YFSETQ in the germline V gene.

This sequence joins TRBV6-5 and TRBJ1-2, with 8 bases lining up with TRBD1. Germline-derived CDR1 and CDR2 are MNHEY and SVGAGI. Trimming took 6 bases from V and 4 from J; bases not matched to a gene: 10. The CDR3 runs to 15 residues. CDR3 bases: TGTGCCAGCAGCCACACCGGGACAGGACGCTATGGCTACACCTTC. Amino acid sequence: CASSHTGTGRYGYTF.